This entry features one TCR beta chain sequence. This specimen belongs to a study of blood T cell repertoires in COVID-19. Overall study: Sample material is recorded as cDNA or gDNA derived from T cells, B-cell-depleted T cells, or PBMCs.

This table comes from immunoSEQ multiplex PCR, and its TCRdb copy is limited to in-frame clones, with some not included. The sample includes 90,000 to 100,000 clones, approximately 80% of them seen just once. The sample taken for sequencing was peripheral blood. The source of this sequence is a man between 65 and 80 years old with active or convalescent COVID-19.

CDR3 nucleotide sequence: TGTGCCAGTTGGCGGGGTAACTATGGCTACACCTTC. It specifies CASWRGNYGYTF. The rearrangement joins TRBV27 to TRBJ1-2, with unresolved D. This CDR3 is built from 12 residues. Per germline, CDR1 MNHEY and CDR2 SMNVEV (reference sequence). Between the trimmed V and J ends, which lost 9 bases and 1 base, there was a span of 9 bases.